The next 24 T cell receptor beta chains were all read from a single sample in a study of neurological immune-mediated disorders. From the 5' RACE reads, TCRdb called clonotypes with MiXCR, one entry per CDR3 protein. This table has roughly 67,000 distinct CDR3 sequences, roughly 4% appearing once. The sequencing sample was made of PBMCs. The receptors here all came from a man aged 45 to 65 with multiple sclerosis.

The V gene is TRBV28, the J gene TRBJ2-2; TRBD2 agrees at 7 bases. V shed 7 bases, J shed 6 bases, and the junction held 5 bases outside the gene matches. The CDR3 has 13 residues. CDR1 is MDHEN and CDR2 is SYDVKM in the germline V gene. CDR3 in amino acids: CASTPGGSGELFF. The CDR3, as DNA: TGTGCCAGCACCCCGGGGGGATCCGGGGAGCTGTTTTTT.

In its sample, this clonotype was seen many times. The chain combines TRBV6-6 with TRBJ2-3, with no clear D. Deletions cut 6 bases from V and 0 bases from J, with 13 bases between. CDR3 length equals 15 residues. Germline CDR1 reads MNHNY; CDR2 reads SVGAGI (reference sequence). CDR3 coding DNA: TGTGCCAGCAGGACGAGAGGACCTAGCACAGATACGCAGTATTTT. This encodes CASRTRGPSTDTQYF.

The table lists this clonotype with many counts. The rearrangement joins TRBV6-5 to TRBJ1-1, with D unclear. Trimming cost V 6 bases and J 4 bases, with 12 bases left between them. The CDR3 runs to 13 residues. Germline assignment: CDR1 MNHEY and CDR2 SVGAGI. CDR3 sequence (DNA): TGTGCCAGCAGGGGGATAGTGGGCACTGAAGCTTTCTTT. Amino acids: CASRGIVGTEAFF.

This clonotype came up many times. J is TRBJ2-1 and V is TRBV4-1; TRBD2 is a possible D gene (5 bases). The CDR3 length is 15 residues. Trimming cost V 2 bases and J 3 bases, with 11 bases left between them. Germline CDR1 is MGHRA and CDR2 is YSYEKL. The CDR3: CASSQQAVIYNEQFF. The CDR3, as DNA: TGCGCCAGCAGCCAACAAGCGGTGATCTACAATGAGCAGTTCTTC.

The CDR3 bases are TGCGCCAGCAGCTTGGCGGGCTCCGTGGCTGGAAACACCATATATTTT. Its translation is CASSLAGSVAGNTIYF. The chain uses TRBV5-1 and TRBJ1-3; unclear D gene. V was shortened by 0 bases and J by 2 bases, with 12 bases between the two germline ends. There are 16 residues in the CDR3. Germline CDR1 and CDR2: SGHRS and YFSETQ.

For this clonotype: The junction shows a germline mismatch at one end, possibly a read error. The V call is TRBV28, the J call TRBJ1-5; 10 bases agree with TRBD1. Germline loops: CDR1 MDHEN, CDR2 SYDVKM. The CDR3 consists of 15 residues. DNA for the CDR3: TGTGCCAGCAGTTTAGGGACAGGGGTAGAGGGGCCCCAGAATTTT. Protein product: CASSLGTGVEGPQNF.

This clonotype came up many times. The rearrangement links TRBV12-3 or TRBV12-4 to TRBJ1-6; perhaps TRBD1 as D (6 bases). V lost 5 bases to trimming and J lost 6 bases, with 11 bases between them. The CDR3 covers 14 residues. The CDR3 reads CASSVDSRNSPLHF. The CDR3 DNA follows: TGTGCCAGCAGTGTGGACAGTCGTAATTCACCCCTCCACTTT.

This clonotype was counted ten times or more. The genes are TRBV6-6 and TRBJ1-4; D not certain. V gave up 1 base and J gave up 7 bases, with 10 bases separating them. The CDR3 extends over 14 amino acids. Germline values: CDR1 MNHNY, CDR2 SVGAGI (reference sequence). CDR3: CASSYYVLGEKLFF. CDR3 DNA sequence: TGTGCCAGCAGTTACTACGTACTGGGTGAAAAACTGTTTTTT.

This clonotype was counted between two and nine times. The chain is built from TRBV29-1 and TRBJ1-1; the D gene is possibly TRBD1 (5 bases). The CDR3 consists of 14 residues. Germline CDR1 reads SQVTM; CDR2 reads ANQGSEA. The ends were cut back, 4 bases at V and 10 bases at J, with 22 bases in the middle. CDR3 protein: CSVGRGGGRAGAFF. The CDR3 nucleotides are TGCAGCGTTGGGAGGGGCGGGGGACGGGCGGGAGCTTTCTTT.

In its sample, this clonotype was seen many times. This chain connects TRBV6-5 to TRBJ1-4; tentatively, D is TRBD1 (6 bases). The length of the CDR3 is 13 residues. V was trimmed by 4 bases and J by 6 bases, leaving 9 bases between them. Germline lookup yields CDR1 MNHEY and CDR2 SVGAGI. CDR3 in amino acids: CASSSWTDEKLFF. CDR3 coding DNA: TGTGCCAGCAGTTCCTGGACAGATGAAAAACTGTTTTTT.

This clonotype was counted ten times or more. The V gene is TRBV10-3, the J gene TRBJ2-5, with D unresolved. V shed 0 bases and J shed 7 bases, with 9 bases lying between them. CDR1 is ENHRY, CDR2 SYGVKD, per germline. The CDR3 is 13 residues long. CDR3 region: CAISESTRATQYF. CDR3 DNA sequence: TGTGCCATCAGTGAGTCGACTCGGGCGACCCAGTACTTC.

This clonotype was counted only a few times. V is TRBV20-1 and J is TRBJ1-2; the D gene is possibly TRBD1 (6 bases). Germline-derived CDR1 and CDR2 are DFQATT and SNEGSKA (reference sequence). This CDR3 spans 13 amino acids. V gave up 0 bases and J gave up 5 bases, with 10 bases separating them. This CDR3 reads CSARDRGYYGYTF. The CDR3 DNA sequence: TGCAGTGCTAGAGACAGGGGTTATTATGGCTACACCTTC.

Many counts were recorded for this clonotype. The V gene is TRBV20-1, the J gene TRBJ1-1; 9 bases agree with TRBD1. V gave up 3 bases and J gave up 1 base; unmatched junction bases: 3. The length of the CDR3 is 14 residues. Germline lookup yields CDR1 DFQATT and CDR2 SNEGSKA (reference sequence). CDR3 protein: CSARGTGWNTEAFF. CDR3 coding DNA: TGCAGTGCTAGGGGGACAGGGTGGAACACTGAAGCTTTCTTT.

This clonotype was seen at least ten times. This rearrangement joins TRBV20-1 to TRBJ1-5, with a possible D match to TRBD1 (6 bases). From germline, CDR1 is DFQATT and CDR2 SNEGSKA (reference sequence). Trimming cost V 4 bases and J 3 bases, with 16 bases left between them. The CDR3 is made up of 15 amino acids. In nucleotides, the CDR3 is TGCAGTGCTACCAGGGGACAACAAAACAATCAGCCCCAGCATTTT. Its translation is CSATRGQQNNQPQHF.

This clonotype was recorded many times. V usage is TRBV25-1 and J usage is TRBJ1-1; D unresolved. Trimming took off 0 bases at V and 4 bases at J, with 12 bases between the two ends. Germline V CDR1 and CDR2: MGHDK, SYGVNS. There are 15 residues in the CDR3. CDR3 nucleotide sequence: TGTGCCAGCAGTGAATACGGGTTTTCGGGCACTGAAGCTTTCTTT. Its translation is CASSEYGFSGTEAFF. The full variable domain, in which reference TRBV25-1 and TRBJ1-1 provide the parts outside the CDR3, is EADIYQTPRYLVIGTGKKITLECSQTMGHDKMYWYQQDPGMELHLIHYSYGVNSTEKGDLSSESTVSRIRTEHFPLTLESARPSHTSQYLCASSEYGFSGTEAFFGQGTRLTVV.

This clonotype showed up many times. This chain links TRBV29-1 with TRBJ1-2; D not resolved. V lost 6 bases to trimming and J lost 7 bases, with 15 bases between them. Germline CDR1 reads SQVTM; CDR2 reads ANQGSEA. CDR3 length: 12 amino acids. CDR3 sequence: CSVDRGSGGYTF. CDR3 DNA: TGCAGCGTCGATCGGGGTAGTGGTGGCTACACCTTC.

This clonotype was recorded at least ten times. A junction end diverges from the germline sequence, so it may reflect a read error. The rearrangement links TRBV12-3 or TRBV12-4 to TRBJ2-4, with 11 nucleotides matching TRBD2. This CDR3 region has 14 residues. The DNA for the CDR3 is TGTGCCAGCAGCTTAGCGGGGGGGAAAAACATTCAGTACTTC. Translated: CASSLAGGKNIQYF.

This clonotype was observed a few times. The genes are TRBV6-2 or TRBV6-3 and TRBJ1-2, with 7 nucleotides matching TRBD1. Germline CDR1 reads MNHEY; CDR2 reads SVGEGT. The junction had 4 bases not matched to a gene; V was cut back by 6 bases and J by 3 bases. This CDR3 spans 13 amino acids. CDR3 region: CASSNTGDYGYTF. CDR3 DNA sequence: TGTGCCAGCAGCAACACAGGGGACTATGGCTACACCTTC.

In this sample, this clonotype turned up many times. The chain combines TRBV20-1 with TRBJ2-5, with 9 positions matching TRBD1. Trimming took 3 bases from V and 6 from J; bases not matched to a gene: 11. Germline loops: CDR1 DFQATT, CDR2 SNEGSKA (reference sequence). CDR3 size: 15 residues. In DNA, the CDR3 is TGCAGTGCTAGCCCCGGGACAGGGATTGAAAAGACCCAGTACTTC. Translating gives CSASPGTGIEKTQYF.

The table lists this clonotype with many counts. The V gene is TRBV28, the J gene TRBJ1-5; no definite D call. Germline CDR1 and CDR2: MDHEN and SYDVKM. Trimming removed 3 bases from V and 11 bases from J, with 14 bases in between. The CDR3 is 13 amino acids. CDR3 region: CASSFKRREAQHF. CDR3 bases: TGTGCCAGCAGTTTTAAAAGGCGGGAGGCCCAGCATTTT.

This clonotype appeared many times. The DNA of the CDR3 is TGCAGTGCCGCGGACAGGGGGCGGCGAGGCTACACCTTC. This codes for CSAADRGRRGYTF. The chain employs TRBV20-1 and TRBJ1-2; TRBD1 agrees at 11 bases. Germline V gives CDR1 DFQATT, CDR2 SNEGSKA (reference sequence). After removal of 6 bases from V and 8 bases from J, the junction contained 8 bases not matched to a gene. The CDR3 spans 13 residues.

J is TRBJ1-6 and V is TRBV5-1; D unclear. This CDR3 is 14 amino acids long. Germline CDR1 is SGHRS and CDR2 is YFSETQ. V was pared by 4 bases and J by 6 bases, with 11 bases between. As DNA, the CDR3 is TGCGCCAGCAGCACGGGAAAGCTTAATTCACCCCTCCACTTT. Translation: CASSTGKLNSPLHF. Supplemented by reference TRBV5-1 and TRBJ1-6, the full variable domain reads KAGVTQTPRYLIKTRGQQVTLSCSPISGHRSVSWYQQTPGQGLQFLFEYFSETQRNKGNFPGRFSGRQFSNSRSEMNVSTLELGDSALYLCASSTGKLNSPLHFGNGTRLTVT.

This clonotype has ten or more counts. V and J are TRBV6-5 and TRBJ1-6; D unclear. Between the trimmed V and J ends, which lost 4 bases and 7 bases, there was a span of 8 bases. The CDR3 has 13 residues. Germline lookup yields CDR1 MNHEY and CDR2 SVGAGI. This CDR3 is CASSSEVNSPLHF. The CDR3 region has the DNA TGTGCCAGCAGTTCGGAAGTAAATTCACCCCTCCACTTT.

This clonotype has a count of ten or more. The chain couples TRBV5-6 to TRBJ2-1; no clear D. V shed 1 base and J shed 10 bases, with 6 bases lying between them. From germline, CDR1 is SGHDT and CDR2 YYEEEE. CDR3 length equals 11 residues. CDR3 coding DNA: TGTGCCAGCAGCTTGAGGAGCGAGCAGTTCTTC. Its translation is CASSLRSEQFF.